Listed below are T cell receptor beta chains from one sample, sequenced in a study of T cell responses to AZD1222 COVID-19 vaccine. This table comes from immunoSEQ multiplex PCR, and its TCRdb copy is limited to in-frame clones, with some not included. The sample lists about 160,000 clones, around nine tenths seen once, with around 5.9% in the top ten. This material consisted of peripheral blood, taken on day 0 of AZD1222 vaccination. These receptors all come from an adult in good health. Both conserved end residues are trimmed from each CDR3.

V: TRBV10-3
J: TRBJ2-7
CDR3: AISDSLYEQY

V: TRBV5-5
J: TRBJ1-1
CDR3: ASSFLQQGTEAF

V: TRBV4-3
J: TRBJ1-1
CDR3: ASSQDGTGFGEAF

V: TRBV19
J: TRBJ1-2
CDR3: ASSVPLGANYGYT

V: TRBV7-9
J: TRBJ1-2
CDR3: ASSSRGGYGYT

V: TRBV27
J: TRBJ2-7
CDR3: ASSTTGGNIYEQY

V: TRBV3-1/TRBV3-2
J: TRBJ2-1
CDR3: ASRRDQGVYNEQF

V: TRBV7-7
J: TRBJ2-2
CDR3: ASSLPGTGELF

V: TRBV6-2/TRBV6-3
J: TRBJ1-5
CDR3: ASSYSRGREQPQH

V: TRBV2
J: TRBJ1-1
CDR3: ASSDGSRAEAF

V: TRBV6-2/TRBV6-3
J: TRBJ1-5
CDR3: ASSSSTGALNQPQH

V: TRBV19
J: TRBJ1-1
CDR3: ASSTIYKRQTTEAF

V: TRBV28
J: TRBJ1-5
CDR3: ASSPLDREDQPQH

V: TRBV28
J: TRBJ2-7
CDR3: ASSSSDRGGH

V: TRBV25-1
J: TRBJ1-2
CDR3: ASRGDGGRRIGYT

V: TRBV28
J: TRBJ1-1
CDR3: ASRRVGAATEAF

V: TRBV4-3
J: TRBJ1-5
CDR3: ASSQEGPPQGQPQH

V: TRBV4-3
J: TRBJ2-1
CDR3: ASSQDLSSGYEQF

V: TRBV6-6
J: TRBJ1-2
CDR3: ASSYQAGGYYGYT

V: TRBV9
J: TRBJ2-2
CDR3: ASSVAIQSTGELF

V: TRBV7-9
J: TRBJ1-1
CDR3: ASSSQLNTEAF

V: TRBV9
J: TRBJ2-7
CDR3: ASSVDAGGGSSRYEQY

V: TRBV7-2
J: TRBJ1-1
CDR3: ASSSGQNTEAF

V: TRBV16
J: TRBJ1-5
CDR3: ASSQSQGAGQPQH

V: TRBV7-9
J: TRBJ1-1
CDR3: ASSLVAVSTEAF

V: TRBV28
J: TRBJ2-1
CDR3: ASGRREGRAYNEQF

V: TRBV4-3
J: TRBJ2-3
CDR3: ASRDSLLNAQY

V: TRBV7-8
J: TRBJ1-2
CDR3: ASSLAQGLIYGYT

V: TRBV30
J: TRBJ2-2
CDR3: AWSVSGTGELF

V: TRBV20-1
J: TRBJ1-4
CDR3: SASRPSRTDNEKLF

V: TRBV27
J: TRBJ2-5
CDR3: ASSLSAIGVWETQY

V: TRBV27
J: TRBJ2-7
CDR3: ASSLRRESYEQY

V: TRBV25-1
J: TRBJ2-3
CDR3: ASSDSRMSSTDTQY

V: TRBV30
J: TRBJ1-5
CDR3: AWRGKTGGSNQPQH

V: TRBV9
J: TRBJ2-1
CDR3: ASSVDGGAFNEQF

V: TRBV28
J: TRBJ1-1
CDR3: ASSLENTEAF

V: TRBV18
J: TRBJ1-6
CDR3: ASSPTKDNSPLH

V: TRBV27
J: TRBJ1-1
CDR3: ASSSIRQGTTSNTEAF

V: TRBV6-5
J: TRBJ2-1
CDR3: ASSYHGTGSYNEQF

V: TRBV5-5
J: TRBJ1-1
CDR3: ASSLRDDLTEAF

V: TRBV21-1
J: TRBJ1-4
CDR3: ASSTGQGYGEKLF

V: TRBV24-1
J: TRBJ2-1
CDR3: ATSDSGDLLREQF

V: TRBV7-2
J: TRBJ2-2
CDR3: ASSFLEGGSGELF

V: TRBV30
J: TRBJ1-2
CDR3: ACQGPNYGYT

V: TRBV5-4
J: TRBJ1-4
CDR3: ASSSRTNEKLF

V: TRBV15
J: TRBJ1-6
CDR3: ATSRATHSTYNSPLH